This T cell receptor (beta chain) originates from a study of blood T cell repertoires in COVID-19. Across the study: COVID-19 samples, acute and convalescent, were from the United States, Italy and Spain.

Germline CDR1 is SGHRS and CDR2 is YFSETQ. The junction had 3 bases not matched to a gene; V was cut back by 1 base and J by 12 bases. This CDR3 has 13 residues. Under the authors' procedure: Counts of nucleated cells, estimated from reference gene primer amplification, were obtained. The data were produced by immunoSEQ multiplex PCR, yet TCRdb's version contains in-frame clones alone and is incomplete. The V and J calls and clone size come from that table; D and trimming were worked out from the DNA. The sample includes some 87,000 clones, around four fifths of them seen just once. Input material: peripheral blood. V is TRBV5-1 and J is TRBJ2-1; 11 bases fit TRBD2. The receptor was isolated from a woman in her sixties or seventies with active or convalescent COVID-19. CDR3 coding DNA: TGCGCCAGCAGCTTGACTAGCGGGGGACGGCAGTTCTTC. Amino acid sequence: CASSLTSGGRQFF.